The 6 T cell receptor beta chains below were found in one sample sequenced in a study of T cell clones after liver transplantation. The data were produced by immunoSEQ multiplex PCR, yet TCRdb's version contains in-frame clones alone and is incomplete. The table has about 78,000 clones, 75% to 90% seen once. This specimen was CD4+ T cells from blood, taken before liver transplant. Receptors were obtained from a human donor who received a liver transplant.

J is TRBJ1-2 and V is TRBV6-1; 9 bases align to TRBD1. Germline CDR1 is MNHNS and CDR2 is SASEGT. The CDR3 sequence is 15 residues long. The J segment lost 6 bases and the V segment lost 3 bases, leaving 8 bases of the junction unmatched. The CDR3: CASSDMLGTGHGYTF. CDR3 coding DNA: TGTGCCAGCAGTGATATGTTGGGGACAGGGCATGGCTACACCTTC.

This clone was counted a single time. Here the CDR3 DNA reads TGTGCTAGTGGTTTGATGAACACCGGGGAGCTGTTTTTT. Amino acids: CASGLMNTGELFF. The rearrangement joins TRBV12-5 to TRBJ2-2; no clear D gene. This CDR3 contains 13 residues. V was shortened by 2 bases and J by 1 base, with 2 bases between the two germline ends. Germline V gene sequence: CDR1 LGHNT, CDR2 FRNRAP.

V and J are TRBV11-2 and TRBJ2-2, with D possibly TRBD1 on 5 matching bases. V was trimmed by 3 bases and J by 7 bases, leaving 9 bases between them. From germline, CDR1 is SGHAT and CDR2 FQNNGV. This CDR3 is built from 13 residues. The CDR3 region has the DNA TGTGCCAGCAGCTTTAGGGGCATCGGGGAGCTGTTTTTT. This translates into CASSFRGIGELFF.

This clone was seen only once. The chain links TRBV2 to TRBJ2-3; 12 positions agree with TRBD2. J lost 2 bases, V lost 4 bases, and 7 bases had no gene match. Germline loops: CDR1 SNHLY, CDR2 FYNNEI. The CDR3 totals 17 residues. CDR3 DNA: TGTGCCAGCAGTGTACCTGGACTAGCGGGGCTCACAGATACGCAGTATTTT. As protein: CASSVPGLAGLTDTQYF.

V is TRBV18 and J is TRBJ1-5; D uncertain. The CDR3 covers 14 residues. Trimming stripped 3 bases from V and 5 bases from J, with 11 bases between. The germline CDR1 and CDR2 sequences are KGHSH and LQKENI. The chain's CDR3 is CASSPGEPYQPQHF. CDR3 bases: TGTGCCAGCTCACCCGGGGAGCCTTATCAGCCCCAGCATTTT.

The chain has TRBV2 and TRBJ1-2; D not certain. V dropped 7 bases and J dropped 6 bases, with 9 bases sitting between them. Looked up from germline, CDR1 is SNHLY and CDR2 is FYNNEI. The CDR3 is 11 residues long. The CDR3 loop reads CASTLSHGYTF. Written as DNA, the CDR3 is TGTGCCAGCACCTTGTCACATGGCTACACCTTC.